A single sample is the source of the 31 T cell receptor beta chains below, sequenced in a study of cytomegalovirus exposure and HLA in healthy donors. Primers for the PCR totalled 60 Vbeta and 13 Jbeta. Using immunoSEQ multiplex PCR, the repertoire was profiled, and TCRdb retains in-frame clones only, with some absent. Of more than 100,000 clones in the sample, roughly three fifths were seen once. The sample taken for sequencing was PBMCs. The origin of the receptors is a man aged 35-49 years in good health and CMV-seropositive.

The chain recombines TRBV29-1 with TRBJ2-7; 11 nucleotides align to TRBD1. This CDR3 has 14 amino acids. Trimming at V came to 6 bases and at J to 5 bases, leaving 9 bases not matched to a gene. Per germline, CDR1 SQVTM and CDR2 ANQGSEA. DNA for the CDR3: TGCAGCGTCGGCGGGACAGGGGGAGGCGACGAGCAGTACTTC. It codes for CSVGGTGGGDEQYF.

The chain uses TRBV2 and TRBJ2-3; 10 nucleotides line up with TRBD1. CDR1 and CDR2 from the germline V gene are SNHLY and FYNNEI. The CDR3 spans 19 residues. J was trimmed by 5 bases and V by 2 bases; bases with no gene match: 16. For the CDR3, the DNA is TGTGCCAGCAGTGAAATCCCCCCGGGACAGGGGATAAGTGGAGATACGCAGTATTTT. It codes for CASSEIPPGQGISGDTQYF.

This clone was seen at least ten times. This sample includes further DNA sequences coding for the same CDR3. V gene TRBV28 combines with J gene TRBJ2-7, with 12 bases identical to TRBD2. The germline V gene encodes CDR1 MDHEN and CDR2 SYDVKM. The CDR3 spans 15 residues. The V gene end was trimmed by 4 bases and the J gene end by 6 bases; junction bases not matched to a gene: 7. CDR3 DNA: TGTGCCAGCAGTTCCTCTAGCGGGAGGGCCTTCGAGCAGTACTTC. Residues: CASSSSSGRAFEQYF.

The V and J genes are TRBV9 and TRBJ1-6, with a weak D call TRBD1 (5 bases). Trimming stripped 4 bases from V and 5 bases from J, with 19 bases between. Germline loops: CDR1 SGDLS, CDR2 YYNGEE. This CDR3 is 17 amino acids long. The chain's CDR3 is CASSSPVDKGDNSPLHF. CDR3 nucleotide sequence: TGTGCCAGCAGCAGTCCTGTGGACAAAGGAGATAATTCACCCCTCCACTTT.

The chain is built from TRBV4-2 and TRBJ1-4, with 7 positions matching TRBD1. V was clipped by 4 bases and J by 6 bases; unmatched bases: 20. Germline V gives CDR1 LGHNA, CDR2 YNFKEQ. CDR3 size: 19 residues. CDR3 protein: CASSPRPRTGGDIDEKLFF. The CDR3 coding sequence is TGTGCCAGCAGCCCTCGACCCCGGACAGGTGGGGATATAGATGAAAAACTGTTTTTT.

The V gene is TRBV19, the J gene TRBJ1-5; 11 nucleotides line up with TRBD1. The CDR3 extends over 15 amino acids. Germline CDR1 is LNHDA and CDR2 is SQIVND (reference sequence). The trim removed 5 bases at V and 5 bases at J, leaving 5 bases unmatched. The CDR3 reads CASSSRTGGDQPQHF. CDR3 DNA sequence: TGTGCCAGTAGTTCCCGGACAGGGGGCGATCAGCCCCAGCATTTT.

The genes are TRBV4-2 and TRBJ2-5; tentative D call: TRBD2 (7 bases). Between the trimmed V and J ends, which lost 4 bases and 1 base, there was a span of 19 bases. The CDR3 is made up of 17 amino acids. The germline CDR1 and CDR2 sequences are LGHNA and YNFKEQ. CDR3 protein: CASSRVGPGGPQETQYF. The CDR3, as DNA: TGTGCCAGCAGCCGCGTGGGTCCCGGGGGGCCCCAAGAGACCCAGTACTTC.

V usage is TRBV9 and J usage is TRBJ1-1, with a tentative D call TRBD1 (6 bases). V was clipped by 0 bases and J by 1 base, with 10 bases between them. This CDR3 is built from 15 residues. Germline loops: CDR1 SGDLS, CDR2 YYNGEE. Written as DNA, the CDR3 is TGTGCCAGCAGCGTAGACGGGGGGGCGAACACTGAAGCTTTCTTT. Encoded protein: CASSVDGGANTEAFF.

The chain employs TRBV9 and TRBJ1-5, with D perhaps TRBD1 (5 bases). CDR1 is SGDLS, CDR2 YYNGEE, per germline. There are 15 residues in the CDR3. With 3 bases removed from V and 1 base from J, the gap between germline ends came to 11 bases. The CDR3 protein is CASSAGGGSNQPQHF. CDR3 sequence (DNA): TGTGCCAGCAGCGCTGGGGGAGGCAGCAATCAGCCCCAGCATTTT.

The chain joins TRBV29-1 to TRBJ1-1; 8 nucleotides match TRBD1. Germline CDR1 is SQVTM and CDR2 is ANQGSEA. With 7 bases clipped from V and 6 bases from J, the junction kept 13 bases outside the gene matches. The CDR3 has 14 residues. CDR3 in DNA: TGCAGCGCCGACAGGGGTCAACAGGGATCTGAAGCTTTCTTT. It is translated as CSADRGQQGSEAFF. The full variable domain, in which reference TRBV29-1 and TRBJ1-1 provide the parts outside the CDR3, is SAVISQKPSRDICQRGTSLTIQCQVDSQVTMMFWYRQQPGQSLTLIATANQGSEATYESGFVIDKFPISRPNLTFSTLTVSNMSPEDSSIYLCSADRGQQGSEAFFGQGTRLTVV.

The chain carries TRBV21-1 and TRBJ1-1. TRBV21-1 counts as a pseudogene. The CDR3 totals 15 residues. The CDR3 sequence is CARICLAALNTEAFF. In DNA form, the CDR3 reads TGTGCCAGGATCTGCCTAGCGGCGTTAAACACTGAAGCTTTCTTT.

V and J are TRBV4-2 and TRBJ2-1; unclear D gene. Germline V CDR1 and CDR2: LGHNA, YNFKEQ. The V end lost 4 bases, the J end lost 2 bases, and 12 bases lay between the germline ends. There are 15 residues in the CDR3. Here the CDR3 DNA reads TGTGCCAGCAGCCGGATCGGCGCGGCCTACAATGAGCAGTTCTTC. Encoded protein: CASSRIGAAYNEQFF.

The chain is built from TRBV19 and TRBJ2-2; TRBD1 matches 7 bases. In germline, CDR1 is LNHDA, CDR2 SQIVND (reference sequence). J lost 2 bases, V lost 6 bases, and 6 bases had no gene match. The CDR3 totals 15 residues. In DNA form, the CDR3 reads TGTGCCAGTAGCCCCGGGACAGACAACACCGGGGAGCTGTTTTTT. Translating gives CASSPGTDNTGELFF.

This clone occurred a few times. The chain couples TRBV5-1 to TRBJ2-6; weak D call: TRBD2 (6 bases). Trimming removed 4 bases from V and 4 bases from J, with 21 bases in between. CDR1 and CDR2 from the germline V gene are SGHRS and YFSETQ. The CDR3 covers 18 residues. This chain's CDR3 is CASSLGGVPGSGANVLTF. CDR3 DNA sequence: TGCGCCAGCAGCCTTGGAGGGGTCCCCGGGTCCGGGGCCAACGTCCTGACTTTC.

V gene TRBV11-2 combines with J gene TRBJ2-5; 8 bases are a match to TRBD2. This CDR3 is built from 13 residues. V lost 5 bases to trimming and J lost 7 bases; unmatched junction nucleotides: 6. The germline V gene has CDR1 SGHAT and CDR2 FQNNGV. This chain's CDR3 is CASSPGGEATQYF. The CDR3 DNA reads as TGTGCCAGCAGCCCGGGGGGGGAGGCGACCCAGTACTTC.

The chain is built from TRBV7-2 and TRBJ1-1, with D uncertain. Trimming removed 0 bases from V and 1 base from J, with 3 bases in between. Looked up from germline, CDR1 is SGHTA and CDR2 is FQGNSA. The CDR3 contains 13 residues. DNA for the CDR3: TGTGCCAGCAGCTTAGCCAAGAACACTGAAGCTTTCTTT. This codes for CASSLAKNTEAFF.

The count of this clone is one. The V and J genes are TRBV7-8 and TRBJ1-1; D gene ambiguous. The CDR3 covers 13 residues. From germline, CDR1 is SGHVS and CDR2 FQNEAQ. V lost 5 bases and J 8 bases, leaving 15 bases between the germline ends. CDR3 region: CASSPWELLEAFF. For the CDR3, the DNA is TGTGCCAGCAGCCCCTGGGAGTTATTAGAAGCTTTCTTT.

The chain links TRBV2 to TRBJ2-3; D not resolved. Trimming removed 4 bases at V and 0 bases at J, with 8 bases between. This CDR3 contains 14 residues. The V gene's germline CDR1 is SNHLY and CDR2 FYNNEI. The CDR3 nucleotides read TGTGCCAGCAGTGGTTATTCTAGCACAGATACGCAGTATTTT. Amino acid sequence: CASSGYSSTDTQYF. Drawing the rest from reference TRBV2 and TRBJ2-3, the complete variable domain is EPEVTQTPSHQVTQMGQEVILRCVPISNHLYFYWYRQILGQKVEFLVSFYNNEISEKSEIFDDQFSVERPDGSNFTLKIRSTKLEDSAMYFCASSGYSSTDTQYFGPGTRLTVL.

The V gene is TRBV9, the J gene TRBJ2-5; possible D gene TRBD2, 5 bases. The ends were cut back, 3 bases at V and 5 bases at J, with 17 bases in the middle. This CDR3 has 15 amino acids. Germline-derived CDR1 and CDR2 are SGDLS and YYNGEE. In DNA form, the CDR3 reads TGTGCCAGCAGCGCAAGCGGCGAGGCCTGGGAGACCCAGTACTTC. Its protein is CASSASGEAWETQYF.

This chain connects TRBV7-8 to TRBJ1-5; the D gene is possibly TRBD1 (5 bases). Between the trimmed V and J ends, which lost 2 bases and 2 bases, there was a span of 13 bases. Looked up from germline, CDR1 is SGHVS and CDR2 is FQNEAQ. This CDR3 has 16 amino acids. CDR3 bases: TGTGCCAGCAGCTTATCCGGGCAGGGCCGCAATCAGCCCCAGCATTTT. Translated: CASSLSGQGRNQPQHF.

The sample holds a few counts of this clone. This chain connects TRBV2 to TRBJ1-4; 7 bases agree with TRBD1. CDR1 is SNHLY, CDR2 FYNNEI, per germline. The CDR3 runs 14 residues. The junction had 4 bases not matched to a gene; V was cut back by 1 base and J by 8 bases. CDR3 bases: TGTGCCAGCAGTGAAGACAGGGGTAGGGAAAAACTGTTTTTT. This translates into CASSEDRGREKLFF.

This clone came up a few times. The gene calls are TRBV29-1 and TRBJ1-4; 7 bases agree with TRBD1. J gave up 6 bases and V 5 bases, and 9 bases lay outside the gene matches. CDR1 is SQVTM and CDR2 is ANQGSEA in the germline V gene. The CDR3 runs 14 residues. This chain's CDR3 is CSVFEGGSDEKLFF. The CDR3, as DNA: TGCAGCGTTTTCGAAGGGGGCAGCGATGAAAAACTGTTTTTT. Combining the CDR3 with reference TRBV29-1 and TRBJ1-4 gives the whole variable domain SAVISQKPSRDICQRGTSLTIQCQVDSQVTMMFWYRQQPGQSLTLIATANQGSEATYESGFVIDKFPISRPNLTFSTLTVSNMSPEDSSIYLCSVFEGGSDEKLFFGSGTQLSVL.

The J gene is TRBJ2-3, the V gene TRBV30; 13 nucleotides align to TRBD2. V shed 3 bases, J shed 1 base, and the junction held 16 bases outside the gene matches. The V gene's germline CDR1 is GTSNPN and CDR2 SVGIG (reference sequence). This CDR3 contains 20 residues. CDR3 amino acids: CAWRVLTSGRKRFRTDTQYF. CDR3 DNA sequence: TGTGCCTGGAGGGTCTTGACTAGCGGGAGGAAGAGGTTTCGCACAGATACGCAGTATTTT.

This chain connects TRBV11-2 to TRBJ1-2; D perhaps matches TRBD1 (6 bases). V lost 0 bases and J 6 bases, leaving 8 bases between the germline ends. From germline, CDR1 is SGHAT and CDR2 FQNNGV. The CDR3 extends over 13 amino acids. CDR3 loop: CASSLDRGDGYTF. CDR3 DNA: TGTGCCAGCAGCTTAGACAGGGGCGATGGCTACACCTTC.

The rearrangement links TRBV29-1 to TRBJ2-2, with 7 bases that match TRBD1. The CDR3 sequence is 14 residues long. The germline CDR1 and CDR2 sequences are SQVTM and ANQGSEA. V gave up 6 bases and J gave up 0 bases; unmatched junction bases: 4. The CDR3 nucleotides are TGCAGCGTCCCGGGACAGACGAACACCGGGGAGCTGTTTTTT. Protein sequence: CSVPGQTNTGELFF.

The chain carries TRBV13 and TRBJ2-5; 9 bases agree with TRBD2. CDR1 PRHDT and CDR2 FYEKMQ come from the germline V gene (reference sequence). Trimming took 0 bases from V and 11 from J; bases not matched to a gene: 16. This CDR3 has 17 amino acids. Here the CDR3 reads CASSLGPGGGRGREQYF. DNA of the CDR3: TGTGCCAGCAGCTTAGGCCCAGGAGGCGGGAGGGGTAGGGAGCAGTACTTC. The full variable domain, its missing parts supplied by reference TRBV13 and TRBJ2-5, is AAGVIQSPRHLIKEKRETATLKCYPIPRHDTVYWYQQGPGQDPQFLISFYEKMQSDKGSIPDRFSAQQFSDYHSELNMSSLELGDSALYFCASSLGPGGGRGREQYFGPGTRLLVL.

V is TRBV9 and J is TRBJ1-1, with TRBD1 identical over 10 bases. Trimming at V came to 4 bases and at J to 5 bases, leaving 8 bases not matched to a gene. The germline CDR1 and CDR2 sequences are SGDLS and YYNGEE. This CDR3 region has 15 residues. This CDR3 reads CASSPEDRGITEAFF. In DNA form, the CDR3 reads TGTGCCAGCAGCCCGGAGGACAGGGGGATTACTGAAGCTTTCTTT.

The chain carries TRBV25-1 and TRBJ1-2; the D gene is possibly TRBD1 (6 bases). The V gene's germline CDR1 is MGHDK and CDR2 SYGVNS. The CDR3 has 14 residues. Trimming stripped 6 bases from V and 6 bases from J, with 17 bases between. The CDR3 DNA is TGTGCCAGCAGCTTGGGGGGGGGCGCGCATGGCTACACCTTC. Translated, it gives CASSLGGGAHGYTF.

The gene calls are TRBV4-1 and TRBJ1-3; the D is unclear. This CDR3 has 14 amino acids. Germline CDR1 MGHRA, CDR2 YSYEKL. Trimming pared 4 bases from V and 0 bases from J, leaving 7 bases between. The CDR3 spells CASSRQSSGNTIYF. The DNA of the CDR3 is TGCGCCAGCAGCCGACAAAGCTCTGGAAACACCATATATTTT.

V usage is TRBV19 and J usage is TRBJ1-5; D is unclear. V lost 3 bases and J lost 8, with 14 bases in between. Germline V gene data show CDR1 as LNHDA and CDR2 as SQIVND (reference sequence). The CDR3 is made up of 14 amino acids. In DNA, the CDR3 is TGTGCCAGTAGTATTTTGAGAGCAACGGAGCCCCAGCATTTT. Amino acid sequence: CASSILRATEPQHF.

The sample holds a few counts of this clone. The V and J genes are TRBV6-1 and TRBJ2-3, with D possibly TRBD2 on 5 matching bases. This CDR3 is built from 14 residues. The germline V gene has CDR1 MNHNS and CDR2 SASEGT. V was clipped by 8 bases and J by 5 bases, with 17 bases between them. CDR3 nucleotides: TGTGCCAGCGGACCCAACGGTCGGGAAGATACGCAGTATTTT. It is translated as CASGPNGREDTQYF.